These 21 T cell receptor beta chains were sequenced from one sample in a study of prognosis after radiotherapy for stage I lung cancer. TCR beta CDR3 was amplified from genomic DNA by two-round multiplex PCR. Every TRBV and TRBJ gene had its own specific primer in first-round PCR. TCRdb re-derived calls from the multiplex PCR reads in MiXCR, one entry per CDR3 protein. The table has 30,000 or so distinct CDR3 sequences, around 30% seen once. The sequenced sample was PBMCs, obtained before or after stereotactic body radiation therapy (not recorded which). These receptors came from a donor over 45 with non-small cell lung cancer.

This clonotype was observed many times. The chain recombines TRBV4-1 with TRBJ2-6; a possible D gene is TRBD1 (6 bases). Between the trimmed V and J ends, which lost 0 bases and 1 base, there was a span of 10 bases. The CDR3 runs to 17 residues. Germline V gene lookup returns CDR1 MGHRA and CDR2 YSYEKL. CDR3 sequence (DNA): TGCGCCAGCAGCCAAGAGGAACAGGGATCTGGGGCCAACGTCCTGACTTTC. Encoded protein: CASSQEEQGSGANVLTF.

The V gene is TRBV18, the J gene TRBJ1-1; 8 bases line up with TRBD1. Trimming cost V 0 bases and J 0 bases; bases outside gene matches: 3. The CDR3 consists of 16 residues. CDR1 and CDR2 from the germline V gene are KGHSH and LQKENI. DNA of the CDR3: TGTGCCAGCTCACCACCGCAACAGGGGGTGAACACTGAAGCTTTCTTT. Its protein is CASSPPQQGVNTEAFF.

This clonotype was counted many times. The chain employs TRBV7-9 and TRBJ1-1; D is perhaps TRBD1 (6 bases). Trimming pared 5 bases from V and 6 bases from J, leaving 16 bases between. This CDR3 region has 14 residues. Looked up from germline, CDR1 is SEHNR and CDR2 is FQNEAQ (reference sequence). The CDR3 DNA reads TGTGCCAGCAGCCCGGGAACAGGGCGTGCTGAAGCTTTCTTT. This sequence encodes CASSPGTGRAEAFF.

Concerning this clonotype itself: With a far larger clone one base away, a read error is the likely cause. The chain links TRBV6-4 to TRBJ1-3; D is unresolved. The CDR3 contains 14 residues. Trimming removed 6 bases at V and 0 bases at J, with 9 bases between. Germline V gives CDR1 MRHNA, CDR2 SNTAGT. This chain's CDR3 is CASSHDYSGNTIYF. For the CDR3, the DNA is TGTGCCAGCAGCCATGACTACTCTGGAAACACCATATATTTT.

This clonotype occurred many times. The rearrangement uses TRBV12-3 or TRBV12-4 and TRBJ1-3; D call uncertain. The CDR3 covers 17 residues. Trimming stripped 3 bases from V and 0 bases from J, with 15 bases between. CDR3 in amino acids: CASSFTSDLLSGNTIYF. In nucleotides, the CDR3 is TGTGCCAGCAGTTTTACCTCAGATCTCCTCTCTGGAAACACCATATATTTT.

As concerns this clonotype: A far larger clone is only one base removed, so a read error is likely. The genes are TRBV28 and TRBJ2-3; 12 nucleotides match TRBD2. The CDR3 covers 23 residues. Germline lookup yields CDR1 MDHEN and CDR2 SYDVKM. After removal of 1 base from V and 0 bases from J, the junction contained 20 bases not matched to a gene. The CDR3 DNA sequence: TGTGCCAGCAGTTTATCACGGCCCAGCGCTAGCGGGAGGGCCAACTCAAGCACAGATACGCAGTATTTT. Encoded protein: CASSLSRPSASGRANSSTDTQYF.

This clonotype was found many times. The chain has TRBV3-1 and TRBJ2-7; D unresolved. Per germline, CDR1 LGHDT and CDR2 YNNKEL (reference sequence). Deletions cut 4 bases from V and 3 bases from J, with 4 bases between. CDR3 length: 11 residues. CDR3 sequence reads: CASSRDYEQYF. The CDR3 DNA follows: TGTGCCAGCAGCCGGGACTACGAGCAGTACTTC.

Of note for this clonotype: At one end the junction does not follow the germline gene, possibly because of a read error. The chain employs TRBV6-1 and TRBJ1-6, with D maybe TRBD1 (6 bases). CDR3 length: 15 residues. The germline gives CDR1 MNHNS, CDR2 SASEGT. The CDR3 spells CDSSAWDTRNSPLHF. CDR3 coding DNA: TGTGACAGCAGTGCCTGGGACACTAGGAATTCACCCCTCCACTTT.

This clonotype showed up many times. The rearrangement links TRBV9 to TRBJ2-2, with TRBD2 identical over 7 bases. V lost 6 bases, J lost 2 bases, and 1 base stayed unmatched. Germline CDR1 is SGDLS and CDR2 is YYNGEE. The CDR3 extends over 13 amino acids. CDR3 bases: TGTGCCAGCACGGGGGGAAACACCGGGGAGCTGTTTTTT. It codes for CASTGGNTGELFF.

A remark on this clonotype: At one end the junction does not follow the germline gene, possibly because of a read error. This chain uses TRBV2 with TRBJ2-7; D gene ambiguous. The germline V gene has CDR1 SNHLY and CDR2 FYNNEI. The CDR3 extends over 15 amino acids. The CDR3 DNA is TGTGCCAGCAGTGAATTGGCAGGCCCTCGATACGAGCGGTACTTC. Translation gives CASSELAGPRYERYF.

Notes on this clonotype: This clone may be a read error of a much larger clone one base away. The chain recombines TRBV6-2 or TRBV6-3 with TRBJ1-1; D gene unclear. Per germline, CDR1 MNHEY and CDR2 SVGEGT. The CDR3 has 13 residues. In DNA, the CDR3 is TGTGCCAGCAGTTACTCGAGAAACACTGAAGCTCTCTTT. Its translation is CASSYSRNTEALF.

This clonotype was seen repeatedly, ten times or more. V is TRBV2 and J is TRBJ1-4, with TRBD1 as a possible D gene (6 bases). CDR1 SNHLY and CDR2 FYNNEI come from the germline V gene. Trimming cost V 10 bases and J 4 bases, with 13 bases left between them. This CDR3 comprises 13 residues. CDR3 coding DNA: TGTGCCAACTCCCACAGGGATAATGAAAAACTGTTTTTT. It codes for CANSHRDNEKLFF. The variable domain in full, completed from reference TRBV2 and TRBJ1-4, reads EPEVTQTPSHQVTQMGQEVILRCVPISNHLYFYWYRQILGQKVEFLVSFYNNEISEKSEIFDDQFSVERPDGSNFTLKIRSTKLEDSAMYFCANSHRDNEKLFFGSGTQLSVL.

In its sample, this clonotype was seen many times. The chain is built from TRBV19 and TRBJ2-1, with TRBD2 matching 10 bases. J was trimmed by 5 bases and V by 6 bases; bases with no gene match: 7. Per germline, CDR1 LNHDA and CDR2 SQIVND (reference sequence). The CDR3 loop spans 15 amino acids. CDR3 bases: TGTGCCAGTAGGACCGCTAGCGGGGGAAACAATGAGCAGTTCTTC. Translated: CASRTASGGNNEQFF.

This clonotype has ten or more counts. The V call is TRBV24-1, the J call TRBJ2-7; D possibly uses TRBD1 or TRBD2 (5 bases each). Trimming stripped 6 bases from V and 4 bases from J, with 15 bases between. The germline CDR1 and CDR2 sequences are KGHDR and SFDVKD. This CDR3 has 14 residues. The CDR3 region has the DNA TGTGCCACCAGTCACAGGCACTCGGGGTACGAGCAGTACTTC. Its translation is CATSHRHSGYEQYF.

This clonotype is medium-sized. The rearrangement links TRBV6-1 to TRBJ1-6; 11 bases line up with TRBD1. This CDR3 comprises 14 residues. The V gene's germline CDR1 is MNHNS and CDR2 SASEGT. Trimming cost V 6 bases and J 11 bases; bases outside gene matches: 6. CDR3 in DNA: TGTGCCAGCAGGGACAGGGGGCGCGAAGCACCCCTCCACTTT. This codes for CASRDRGREAPLHF.

This clonotype has at least ten counts. The chain carries TRBV18 and TRBJ2-7, with 8 bases that match TRBD2. The CDR3 loop spans 14 amino acids. The junction had 4 bases not matched to a gene; V was cut back by 4 bases and J by 2 bases. The germline V gene encodes CDR1 KGHSH and CDR2 LQKENI. The CDR3 sequence: CASSRSGATYEQYF. CDR3 coding DNA: TGTGCCAGCTCACGTAGCGGGGCAACCTACGAGCAGTACTTC. The full variable domain, with the rest looked up from reference TRBV18 and TRBJ2-7, is NAGVMQNPRHLVRRRGQEARLRCSPMKGHSHVYWYRQLPEEGLKFMVYLQKENIIDESGMPKERFSAEFPKEGPSILRIQQVVRGDSAAYFCASSRSGATYEQYFGPGTRLTVT.

The V and J genes are TRBV19 and TRBJ2-3; TRBD1 agrees at 9 bases. Germline CDR1 reads LNHDA; CDR2 reads SQIVND (reference sequence). The CDR3 is 17 amino acids. Trimming removed 4 bases from V and 7 bases from J; junction bases left unmatched: 15. Here the CDR3 DNA reads TGTGCCAGTAGTAAAGAGCGGGGACAGGGTATGCTATATACGCAGTATTTT. Encoded protein: CASSKERGQGMLYTQYF.

This clonotype was seen repeatedly, ten times or more. The chain couples TRBV5-1 to TRBJ1-5; D is unresolved. The V gene's germline CDR1 is SGHRS and CDR2 YFSETQ. Trimming cost V 0 bases and J 0 bases, with 7 bases left between them. CDR3 length equals 15 residues. CDR3 DNA sequence: TGCGCCAGCAGCTTGGGTGGTAGTAGCAATCAGCCCCAGCATTTT. This gives the protein CASSLGGSSNQPQHF.

Turning to this clonotype: A much larger clone lies a single base off, so this may be a read error. The chain employs TRBV19 and TRBJ1-2, with TRBD1 matching over 8 bases. This CDR3 has 16 amino acids. With 3 bases clipped from V and 5 bases from J, the junction kept 11 bases outside the gene matches. Germline CDR1 is LNHDA and CDR2 is SQIVND (reference sequence). Here the CDR3 DNA reads TGTGCCAGTAGTATGGGCAGGGGGCGCATTCGGTATGGCTACACCTTC. Its protein is CASSMGRGRIRYGYTF.

There are many counts of this clonotype. This rearrangement joins TRBV6-1 to TRBJ2-1, with 7 bases identical to TRBD2. CDR3 length: 13 residues. Germline values: CDR1 MNHNS, CDR2 SASEGT. Trimming removed 5 bases from V and 9 bases from J; junction bases left unmatched: 7. In DNA, the CDR3 is TGTGCCAGCAGTCTCCAGACTAGCAGTGAGCAGTTCTTC. This sequence encodes CASSLQTSSEQFF.

This clonotype is medium-sized by share. V usage is TRBV12-3 or TRBV12-4 and J usage is TRBJ1-2, with 8 bases that match TRBD1. J lost 3 bases, V lost 2 bases, and 2 bases had no gene match. This CDR3 has 14 residues. The CDR3 is CASSLPGGDYGYTF. For the CDR3, the DNA is TGTGCCAGCAGTTTACCAGGGGGCGACTATGGCTACACCTTC.